Listed here is a single T cell receptor (beta chain). Each donor's status was that of a healthy bone marrow donor. In the PCR, 60 Vbeta and 13 Jbeta primers were used. Assay used: immunoSEQ multiplex PCR; TCRdb lists only in-frame clones, some missing. The sample includes about 110,000 clones, 70% of them seen just once. This CDR3 is built from 15 residues. CDR1 is SGHNT, CDR2 YENEEA, per germline. Losses at the gene ends were 1 base for V and 5 bases for J; bases not matched to a gene: 4. This sample is drawn from a study of cytomegalovirus exposure and HLA in healthy donors. What was sequenced was PBMCs. The chain combines TRBV11-3 with TRBJ1-2; 10 positions agree with TRBD1. This TCR was recovered from a man aged 25 to 40 in good health and CMV-seropositive. CDR3 in amino acids: CASSLAGTGVYGYTF. The CDR3 DNA sequence: TGTGCCAGCAGCTTAGCCGGGACAGGGGTTTATGGCTACACCTTC. The variable domain in full, with the rest retrieved from reference TRBV11-3 and TRBJ1-2, is EAGVVQSPRYKIIEKKQPVAFWCNPISGHNTLYWYLQNLGQGPELLIRYENEEAVDDSQLPKDRFSAERLKGVDSTLKIQPAELGDSAVYLCASSLAGTGVYGYTFGSGTRLTVV.